These 15 T cell receptor beta chains came from one sample sequenced in a study of T-cell reconstitution after alpha-beta-depleted transplantation in children. Library preparation (for TCRbeta) was performed with unique molecular identifiers. TCRdb independently ran MiXCR on the PCR reads; one entry per CDR3 protein. The table has approximately 520,000 distinct CDR3 sequences, approximately 32% seen once. Sequenced here: PBMCs from the stem cell graft donor, sampled from the stem cell graft. Receptors were obtained from a human donor who donated a stem cell graft to a child with aplastic anemia.

The rearrangement joins TRBV20-1 to TRBJ2-1, with 7 bases identical to TRBD2. The CDR3 spans 17 residues. Germline lookup yields CDR1 DFQATT and CDR2 SNEGSKA (reference sequence). V lost 6 bases, J lost 4 bases, and 18 bases stayed unmatched. This CDR3 is CSAHRPGGSTGYNEQFF. The CDR3 DNA is TGCAGTGCCCACCGCCCTGGCGGGAGCACGGGATACAATGAGCAGTTCTTC.

This clonotype has just a few counts. CDR3 bases: TGTGCCAGCAGCCTTAGACGGTTCTCACCCCTCCACTTT. Translated, it gives CASSLRRFSPLHF. This chain connects TRBV7-2 to TRBJ1-6; unclear D gene. V was cut by 5 bases and J by 10 bases, with 12 bases left in between. The V gene's germline CDR1 is SGHTA and CDR2 FQGNSA. This CDR3 region has 13 residues.

V usage is TRBV19 and J usage is TRBJ1-5; D is perhaps TRBD1 (5 bases). Per the germline V gene, CDR1 is LNHDA and CDR2 is SQIVND (reference sequence). Trimming took 8 bases from V and 0 from J, leaving 8 bases between them. The CDR3 is 13 residues long. The CDR3 nucleotides are TGTGCCAGTGCAGGGTTTAGCAATCAGCCCCAGCATTTT. The encoded protein is CASAGFSNQPQHF.

The DNA for the CDR3 is TGTGCCAGCAGCCCCTGGAGAGTGAGGAACACCGGGGAGCTGTTTTTT. Amino acids: CASSPWRVRNTGELFF. J is TRBJ2-2 and V is TRBV11-2; D gene unclear. The CDR3 consists of 16 residues. CDR1 is SGHAT, CDR2 FQNNGV, per germline. Trimming shortened V by 5 bases and J by 1 base, and 14 bases separated the two germline ends.

This chain joins TRBV10-3 and TRBJ2-5, with 11 bases that match TRBD2. The trim removed 5 bases at V and 5 bases at J, leaving 10 bases unmatched. From germline, CDR1 is ENHRY and CDR2 SYGVKD. CDR3 length equals 16 residues. DNA for the CDR3: TGTGCCATCAGTCCCGGGACTAGCGGCGTCTGGGAGACCCAGTACTTC. Translating it yields CAISPGTSGVWETQYF.

The V call is TRBV28, the J call TRBJ1-1, with D possibly TRBD1 on 6 matching bases. The CDR3 extends over 17 amino acids. The V gene's germline CDR1 is MDHEN and CDR2 SYDVKM. With 3 bases removed from V and 0 bases from J, the gap between germline ends came to 17 bases. CDR3 in DNA: TGTGCCAGCAGTTTCCATAAACAGGGCTTAATGAACACTGAAGCTTTCTTT. Translation: CASSFHKQGLMNTEAFF. Filled out from reference TRBV28 and TRBJ1-1, the complete variable domain reads DVKVTQSSRYLVKRTGEKVFLECVQDMDHENMFWYRQDPGLGLRLIYFSYDVKMKEKGDIPEGYSVSREKKERFSLILESASTNQTSMYLCASSFHKQGLMNTEAFFGQGTRLTVV.

There are a few counts of this clonotype. This sequence joins TRBV7-9 and TRBJ2-3; D is unclear. Trimming shortened V by 5 bases and J by 2 bases, and 8 bases separated the two germline ends. This CDR3 contains 13 residues. CDR1 and CDR2 (germline): SEHNR, FQNEAQ (reference sequence). CDR3 region: CASSPDTTDTQYF. CDR3 in DNA: TGTGCCAGCAGCCCCGACACCACAGATACGCAGTATTTT.

V is TRBV29-1 and J is TRBJ2-3, with D maybe TRBD2 (7 bases). V lost 1 base, J lost 0 bases, and 11 bases lay in between. Per germline, CDR1 SQVTM and CDR2 ANQGSEA. The CDR3 totals 15 residues. The CDR3 sequence is CSVEAGGASTDTQYF. CDR3 sequence (DNA): TGCAGCGTTGAAGCTGGGGGGGCTAGCACAGATACGCAGTATTTT.

DNA of the CDR3: TGTGCCAGCAGTTACTCCAGCCACAGGAACACTGAAGCTTTCTTT. It yields the protein CASSYSSHRNTEAFF. The rearrangement links TRBV6-2 or TRBV6-3 to TRBJ1-1; no definite D call. Trimming removed 0 bases from V and 1 base from J, with 9 bases in between. This CDR3 is 15 amino acids long. Germline V gene lookup returns CDR1 MNHEY and CDR2 SVGEGT.

V usage is TRBV4-3 and J usage is TRBJ2-3; no clear D gene. CDR1 and CDR2 (germline): LGHNA, YSLEER. The CDR3 has 18 amino acids. Trimming stripped 1 base from V and 6 bases from J, with 23 bases between. The CDR3 reads CASSQGPLHTGIGDTQYF. The CDR3 DNA is TGCGCCAGCAGCCAAGGGCCCCTCCACACCGGAATTGGGGATACGCAGTATTTT.

The rearrangement uses TRBV20-1 and TRBJ2-1; 7 bases are a match to TRBD2. The CDR3 contains 16 residues. CDR1 is DFQATT and CDR2 is SNEGSKA in the germline V gene (reference sequence). Losses at the gene ends were 6 bases for V and 0 bases for J; bases not matched to a gene: 11. DNA for the CDR3: TGCAGTGCCCCTCGAAGCGGGATGATCTCCTACAATGAGCAGTTCTTC. Translated, it gives CSAPRSGMISYNEQFF.

This clonotype showed up just a few times. This rearrangement joins TRBV29-1 to TRBJ2-1; 7 bases agree with TRBD1. V lost 6 bases to trimming and J lost 7 bases; unmatched junction nucleotides: 6. The CDR3 totals 12 residues. Germline V gene sequence: CDR1 SQVTM, CDR2 ANQGSEA. CDR3 amino acids: CSVRGLENEQFF. The DNA for the CDR3 is TGCAGCGTGAGGGGGCTAGAAAATGAGCAGTTCTTC.

V gene TRBV11-2 combines with J gene TRBJ2-1, with TRBD1 as a possible D gene (6 bases). CDR3 size: 15 residues. From germline, CDR1 is SGHAT and CDR2 FQNNGV. V was cut by 5 bases and J by 8 bases, with 19 bases left in between. CDR3 in amino acids: CASSRVPGVRDEQFF. CDR3 nucleotide sequence: TGTGCCAGCAGCCGGGTACCAGGGGTCCGCGATGAGCAGTTCTTC.

The J gene is TRBJ2-7, the V gene TRBV5-8; TRBD1 aligns across 10 bases. This CDR3 has 14 amino acids. Germline CDR1 reads SGHTS; CDR2 reads YDEGEE. The V gene end was trimmed by 4 bases and the J gene end by 4 bases; junction bases not matched to a gene: 5. The CDR3 loop is CASSLRGQGYEQYF. CDR3 in DNA: TGTGCCAGCAGCCTGCGGGGACAGGGGTACGAGCAGTACTTC.

There are a few counts of this clonotype. V is TRBV7-2 and J is TRBJ1-6; the D is unclear. Trimming took 4 bases from V and 0 from J, leaving 10 bases between them. The germline CDR1 and CDR2 sequences are SGHTA and FQGNSA. The CDR3 totals 16 residues. The CDR3 sequence is CASSYSLSSYNSPLHF. For the CDR3, the DNA is TGTGCCAGCAGCTACAGCCTGAGCTCCTATAATTCACCCCTCCACTTT. The entire variable domain, with the rest obtained from reference TRBV7-2 and TRBJ1-6, is as follows: GAGVSQSPSNKVTEKGKDVELRCDPISGHTALYWYRQSLGQGLEFLIYFQGNSAPDKSGLPSDRFSAERTGGSVSTLTIQRTQQEDSAVYLCASSYSLSSYNSPLHFGNGTRLTVT.